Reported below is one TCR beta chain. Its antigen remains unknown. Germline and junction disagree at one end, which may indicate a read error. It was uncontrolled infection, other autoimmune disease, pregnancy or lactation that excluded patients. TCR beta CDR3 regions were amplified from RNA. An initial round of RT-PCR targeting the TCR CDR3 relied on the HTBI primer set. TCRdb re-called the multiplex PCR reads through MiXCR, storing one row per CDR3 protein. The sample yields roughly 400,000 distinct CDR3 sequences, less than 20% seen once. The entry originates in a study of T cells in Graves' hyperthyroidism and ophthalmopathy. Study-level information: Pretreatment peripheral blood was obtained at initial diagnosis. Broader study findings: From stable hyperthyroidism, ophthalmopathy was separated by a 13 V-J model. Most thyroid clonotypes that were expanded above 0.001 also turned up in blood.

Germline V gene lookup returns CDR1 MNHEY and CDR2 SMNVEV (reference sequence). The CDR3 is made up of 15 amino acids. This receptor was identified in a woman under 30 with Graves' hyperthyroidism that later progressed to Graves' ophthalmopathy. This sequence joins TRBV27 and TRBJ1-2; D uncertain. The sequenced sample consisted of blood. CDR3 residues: CASTRNPRLNYGCTF. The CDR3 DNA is TGTGCCAGCACCCGAAATCCCAGGTTAAACTATGGCTGCACCTTC.